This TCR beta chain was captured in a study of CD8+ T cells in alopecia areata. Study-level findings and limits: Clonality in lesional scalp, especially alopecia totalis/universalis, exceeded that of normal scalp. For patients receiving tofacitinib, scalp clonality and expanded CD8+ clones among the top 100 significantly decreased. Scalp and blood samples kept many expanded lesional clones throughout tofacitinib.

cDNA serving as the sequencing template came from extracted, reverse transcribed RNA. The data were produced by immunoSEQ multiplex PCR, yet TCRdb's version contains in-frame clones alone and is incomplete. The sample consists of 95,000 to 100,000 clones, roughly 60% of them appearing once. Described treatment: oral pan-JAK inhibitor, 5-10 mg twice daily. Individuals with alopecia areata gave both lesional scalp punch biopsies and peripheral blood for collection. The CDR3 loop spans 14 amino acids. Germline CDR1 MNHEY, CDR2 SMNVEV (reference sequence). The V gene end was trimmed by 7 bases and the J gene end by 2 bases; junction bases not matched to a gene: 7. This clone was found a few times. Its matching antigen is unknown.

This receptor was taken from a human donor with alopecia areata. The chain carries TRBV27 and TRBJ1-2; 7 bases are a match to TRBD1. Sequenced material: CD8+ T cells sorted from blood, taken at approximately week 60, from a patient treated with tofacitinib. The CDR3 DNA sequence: TGTGCCAGCAAGCCGACAGGGCGGAACTATGGCTACACCTTC. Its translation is CASKPTGRNYGYTF.